This TCR beta chain was profiled in a study of cytomegalovirus exposure and HLA in healthy donors. The PCR had 60 Vbeta and 13 Jbeta primers. The protocol was immunoSEQ multiplex PCR, while the TCRdb copy is restricted to in-frame clones and leaves out a portion. The table shows some 130,000 clones, with around three quarters occurring only once. Germline V CDR1 and CDR2: MNHEY, SMNVEV (reference sequence). The CDR3 is made up of 15 amino acids. V dropped 5 bases and J dropped 3 bases, with 17 bases sitting between them. Only one count was recorded for this clone. The sequencing input was PBMCs. The chain carries TRBV27 and TRBJ2-7, with a weak D call TRBD1 (7 bases). This TCR was recovered from a man aged 40-50 years in good health and CMV-seronegative. CDR3 sequence: CASSRRDSGHYEQYF. As DNA, the CDR3 is TGTGCCAGCAGTCGCCGGGACAGCGGGCACTACGAGCAGTACTTC.